Detailed here is one TCR beta chain. What antigen it recognizes has not been identified. Base qualities are not recorded, but no much larger clone differs from it by a single base. The germline V gene (reference sequence) specifies LNHNV as CDR1 and YYDKDF as CDR2. V has 0 bases trimmed and J has 7 bases trimmed; junction bases matching no gene number 7. From its cysteine to its phenylalanine, the CDR3 spans 16 amino acids. Solely the CDR3 DNA is kept, with 48 bases framed from the first base. The data were taken from a study of intratumoral heterogeneity in liver cancer. For the wider study: In the full cohort of 13 to 15 patients, the median age was roughly 64 years and the majority of patients were male. To investigate intratumor heterogeneity, the study integrated RNA-seq, DNA sequencing, TCR-seq and SNP array data drawn from multiple regions of hepatocellular carcinoma specimens. The full cohort included 71 multiregional samples from about 14 HCC patients, consisting of around 49 tumoral regions and about 20 adjacent nontumoral regions. What the study reported, not specific to this receptor: The authors noted a relatively low number of patients and under-sampled tumor-infiltrating lymphocyte representation as limitations.

TCR beta chain CDR3 regions were sequenced from genomic DNA using the immunoSEQ assay. Rearranged VDJ segments were amplified with primers annealing to V and J segments. The study's own analysis went as follows. The ImmunoSeq Analyzer software was used to compute clonality and richness metrics. Fisher's exact test, supplemented by a beta-binomial method for added stringency, was applied to identify differentially abundant clones between regions. Held by TCRdb, this immuneACCESS table contains in-frame sequences only and omits some clones. Under half of the omission traces to an unresolved V gene where checked; the cause of the rest is unknown. The V and J calls and clone size were taken over from that table, and D and trimming were inferred from the DNA. Here the sample has some 21,000 clones; around 67% occur a single time. The ten largest make up 17% of the sample. Early-stage hepatocellular carcinoma was present in all patients, and no therapy was administered to any patient before surgical resection. Sampled areas lacked macroscopic evidence of necrosis or hemorrhage. In a couple of patients, TCR sequencing (ImmunoSeq) was performed on multiple regions. Frozen tissue samples from resection were taken at least 1 cm away from one another. Samples with the label N were taken from nontumoral liver tissue next to the tumor. Genomic DNA was extracted from bulk tissue using the DNeasy blood and tissue kit.

The starting material was tumor-adjacent normal tissue, obtained before any cancer treatment. The chain links TRBV15 with TRBJ2-1, with 9 middle bases fitting TRBD2. The TCR sequence derives from a woman in her 70s with hepatocellular carcinoma. The CDR3 here reads CATSRDAQRGENEQFF. The nucleotides read TGTGCCACCAGCAGAGATGCACAGCGGGGGGAAAATGAGCAGTTCTTC.